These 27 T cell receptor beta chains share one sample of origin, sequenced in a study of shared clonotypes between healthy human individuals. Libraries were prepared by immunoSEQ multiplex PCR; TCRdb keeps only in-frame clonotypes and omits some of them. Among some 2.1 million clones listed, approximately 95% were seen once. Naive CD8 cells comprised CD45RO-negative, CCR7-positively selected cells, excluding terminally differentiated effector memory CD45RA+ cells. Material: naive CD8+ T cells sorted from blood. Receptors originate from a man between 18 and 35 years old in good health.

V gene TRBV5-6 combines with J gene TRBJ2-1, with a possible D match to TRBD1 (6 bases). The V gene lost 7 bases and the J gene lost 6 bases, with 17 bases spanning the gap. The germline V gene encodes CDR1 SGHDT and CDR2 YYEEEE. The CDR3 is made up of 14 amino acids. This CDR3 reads CASRPEGGLNEQFF. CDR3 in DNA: TGTGCCAGCCGTCCGGAAGGGGGTCTCAATGAGCAGTTCTTC.

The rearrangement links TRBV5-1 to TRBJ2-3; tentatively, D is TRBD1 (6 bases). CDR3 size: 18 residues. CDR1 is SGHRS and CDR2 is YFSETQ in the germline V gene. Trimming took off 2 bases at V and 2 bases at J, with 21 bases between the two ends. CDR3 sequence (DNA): TGCGCCAGCAGCTTTAATCCTGTTGGGGGCCTGAACACAGATACGCAGTATTTT. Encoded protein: CASSFNPVGGLNTDTQYF.

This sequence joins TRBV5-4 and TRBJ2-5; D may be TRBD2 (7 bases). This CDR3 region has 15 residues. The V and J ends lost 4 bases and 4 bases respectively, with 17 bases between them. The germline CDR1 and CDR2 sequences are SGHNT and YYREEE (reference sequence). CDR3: CASSPVGGLRETQYF. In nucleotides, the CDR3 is TGTGCCAGCAGCCCCGTGGGGGGGCTGCGAGAGACCCAGTACTTC.

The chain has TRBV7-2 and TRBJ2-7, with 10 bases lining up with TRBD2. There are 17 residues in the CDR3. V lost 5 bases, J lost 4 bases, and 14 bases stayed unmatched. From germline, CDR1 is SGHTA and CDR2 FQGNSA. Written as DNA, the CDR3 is TGTGCCAGCAGCCCGCCGGGGAGCGGGAGGGCCGGGTACGAGCAGTACTTC. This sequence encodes CASSPPGSGRAGYEQYF.

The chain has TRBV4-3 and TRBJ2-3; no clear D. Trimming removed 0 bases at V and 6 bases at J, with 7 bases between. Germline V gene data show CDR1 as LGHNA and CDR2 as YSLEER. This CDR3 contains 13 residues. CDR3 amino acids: CASSQDSEDTQYF. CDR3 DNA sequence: TGCGCCAGCAGCCAAGACTCGGAGGATACGCAGTATTTT.

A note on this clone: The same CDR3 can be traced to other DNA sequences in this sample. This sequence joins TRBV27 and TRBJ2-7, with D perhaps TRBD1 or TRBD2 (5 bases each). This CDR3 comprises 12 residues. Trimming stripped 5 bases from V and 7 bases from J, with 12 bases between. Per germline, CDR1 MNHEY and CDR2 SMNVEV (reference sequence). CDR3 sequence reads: CASSQGAGEQYF. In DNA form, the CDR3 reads TGTGCCAGCAGTCAGGGAGCAGGAGAGCAGTACTTC.

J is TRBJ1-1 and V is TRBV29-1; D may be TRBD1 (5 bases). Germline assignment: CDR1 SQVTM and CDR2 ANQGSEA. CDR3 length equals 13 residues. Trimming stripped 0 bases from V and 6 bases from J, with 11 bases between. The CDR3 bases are TGCAGCGTTGAAGAGGGGACCGGCGCTGAAGCTTTCTTT. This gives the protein CSVEEGTGAEAFF.

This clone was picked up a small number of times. The CDR3 is CASKIRDSFYYTF. The CDR3 DNA reads as TGTGCCTCAAAAATCCGGGACTCTTTTTACTACACCTTC. This chain connects TRBV30 to TRBJ1-2, with D tentatively TRBD1 (5 bases). Per the germline V gene, CDR1 is GTSNPN and CDR2 is SVGIG (reference sequence). Trimming took off 7 bases at V and 10 bases at J, with 22 bases between the two ends. The CDR3 is made up of 13 amino acids.

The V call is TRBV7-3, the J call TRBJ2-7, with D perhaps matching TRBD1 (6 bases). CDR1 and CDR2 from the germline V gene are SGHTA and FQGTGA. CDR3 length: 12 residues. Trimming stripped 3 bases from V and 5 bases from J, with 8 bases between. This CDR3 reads CASSFTGNEQYF. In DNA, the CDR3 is TGTGCCAGCAGCTTCACAGGGAACGAGCAGTACTTC.

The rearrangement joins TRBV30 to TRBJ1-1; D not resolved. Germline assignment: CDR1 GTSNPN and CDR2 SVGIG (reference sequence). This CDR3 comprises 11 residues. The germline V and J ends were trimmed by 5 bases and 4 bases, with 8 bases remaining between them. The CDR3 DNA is TGTGCCTGGGGGGATACCACTGAAGCTTTCTTT. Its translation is CAWGDTTEAFF. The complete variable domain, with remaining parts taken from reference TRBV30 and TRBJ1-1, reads SQTIHQWPATLVQPVGSPLSLECTVEGTSNPNLYWYRQAAGRGLQLLFYSVGIGQISSEVPQNLSASRPQDRQFILSSKKLLLSDSGFYLCAWGDTTEAFFGQGTRLTVV.

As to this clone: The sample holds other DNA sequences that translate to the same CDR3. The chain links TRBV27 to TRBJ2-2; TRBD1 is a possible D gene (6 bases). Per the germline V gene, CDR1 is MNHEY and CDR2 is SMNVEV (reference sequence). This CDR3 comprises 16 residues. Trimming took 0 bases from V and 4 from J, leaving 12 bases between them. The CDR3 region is CASSLSPGAGTGELFF. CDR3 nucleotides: TGTGCCAGCAGTTTATCCCCAGGGGCGGGCACCGGGGAGCTGTTTTTT.

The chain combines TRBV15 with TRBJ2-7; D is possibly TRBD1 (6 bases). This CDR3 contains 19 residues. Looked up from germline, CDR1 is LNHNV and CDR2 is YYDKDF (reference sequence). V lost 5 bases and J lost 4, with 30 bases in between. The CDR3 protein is CATSPSWGRGGRSEYEQYF. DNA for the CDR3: TGTGCCACCAGCCCCTCGTGGGGCAGGGGCGGAAGGTCTGAATACGAGCAGTACTTC.

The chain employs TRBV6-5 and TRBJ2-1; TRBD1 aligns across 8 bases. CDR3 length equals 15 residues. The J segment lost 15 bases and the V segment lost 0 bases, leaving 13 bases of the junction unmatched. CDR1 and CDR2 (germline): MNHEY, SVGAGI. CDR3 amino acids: CASSYSINQGASRFF. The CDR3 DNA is TGTGCCAGCAGTTACTCTATAAATCAGGGGGCCTCTCGGTTCTTC.

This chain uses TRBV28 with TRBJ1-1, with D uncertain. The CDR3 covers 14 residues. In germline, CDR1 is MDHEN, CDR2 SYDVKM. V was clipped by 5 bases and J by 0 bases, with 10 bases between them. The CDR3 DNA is TGTGCCAGCAGTCCTCTGGGGTTGAACACTGAAGCTTTCTTT. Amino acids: CASSPLGLNTEAFF.

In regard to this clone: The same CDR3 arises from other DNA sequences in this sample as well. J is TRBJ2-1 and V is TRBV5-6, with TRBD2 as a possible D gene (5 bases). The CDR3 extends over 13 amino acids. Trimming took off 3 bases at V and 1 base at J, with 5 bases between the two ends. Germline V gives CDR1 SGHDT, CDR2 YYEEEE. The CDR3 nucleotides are TGTGCCAGCAGCTCGGGATCCTACAATGAGCAGTTCTTC. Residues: CASSSGSYNEQFF.

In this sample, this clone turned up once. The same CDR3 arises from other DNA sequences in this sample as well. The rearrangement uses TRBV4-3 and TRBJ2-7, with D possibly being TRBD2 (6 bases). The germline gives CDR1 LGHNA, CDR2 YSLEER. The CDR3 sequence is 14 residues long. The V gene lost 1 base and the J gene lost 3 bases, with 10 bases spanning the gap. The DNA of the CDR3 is TGCGCCAGCAGCCAAGGAGGAGGGAGCTACGAGCAGTACTTC. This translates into CASSQGGGSYEQYF.

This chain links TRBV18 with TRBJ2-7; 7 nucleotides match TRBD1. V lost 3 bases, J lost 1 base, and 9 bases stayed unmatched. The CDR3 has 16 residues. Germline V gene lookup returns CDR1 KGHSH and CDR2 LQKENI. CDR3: CASSPGLNRGSYEQYF. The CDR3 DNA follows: TGTGCCAGCTCACCGGGCCTCAACAGGGGATCCTACGAGCAGTACTTC.

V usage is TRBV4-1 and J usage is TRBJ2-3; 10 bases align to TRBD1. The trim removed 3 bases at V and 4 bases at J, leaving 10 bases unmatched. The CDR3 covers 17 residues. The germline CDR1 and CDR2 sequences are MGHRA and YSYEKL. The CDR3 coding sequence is TGCGCCAGCAGCCAGAAAACCGGGACAGGGGACCCAGATACGCAGTATTTT. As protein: CASSQKTGTGDPDTQYF.

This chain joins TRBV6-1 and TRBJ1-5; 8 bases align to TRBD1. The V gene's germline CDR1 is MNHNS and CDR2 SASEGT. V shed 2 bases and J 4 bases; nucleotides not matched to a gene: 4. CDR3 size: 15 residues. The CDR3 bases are TGTGCCAGCAGTGAAACAGGGGGTAGGAATCAGCCCCAGCATTTT. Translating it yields CASSETGGRNQPQHF.

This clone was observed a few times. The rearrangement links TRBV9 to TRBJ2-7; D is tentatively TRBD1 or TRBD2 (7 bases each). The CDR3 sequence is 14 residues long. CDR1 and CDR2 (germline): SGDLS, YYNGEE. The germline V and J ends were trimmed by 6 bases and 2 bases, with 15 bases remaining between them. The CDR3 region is CASNAGGEAYEQYF. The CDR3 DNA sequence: TGTGCCAGCAACGCAGGGGGGGAGGCCTACGAGCAGTACTTC.

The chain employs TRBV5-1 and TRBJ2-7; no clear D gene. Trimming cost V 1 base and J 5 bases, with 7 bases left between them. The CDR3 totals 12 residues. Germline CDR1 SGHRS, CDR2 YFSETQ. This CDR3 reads CASSLIPNEQYF. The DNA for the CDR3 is TGCGCCAGCAGCTTGATCCCCAACGAGCAGTACTTC.

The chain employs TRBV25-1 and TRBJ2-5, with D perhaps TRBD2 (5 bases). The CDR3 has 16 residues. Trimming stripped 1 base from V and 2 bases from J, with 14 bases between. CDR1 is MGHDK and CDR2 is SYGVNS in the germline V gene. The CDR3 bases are TGTGCCAGCAGTGAATTAGATATAGCGTCTCAAGAGACCCAGTACTTC. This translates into CASSELDIASQETQYF.

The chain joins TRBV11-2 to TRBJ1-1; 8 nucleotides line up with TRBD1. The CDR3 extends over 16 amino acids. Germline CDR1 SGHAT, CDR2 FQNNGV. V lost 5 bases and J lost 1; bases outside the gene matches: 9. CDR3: CASSEWTGISNTEAFF. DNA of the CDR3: TGTGCCAGCAGCGAATGGACAGGGATATCGAACACTGAAGCTTTCTTT. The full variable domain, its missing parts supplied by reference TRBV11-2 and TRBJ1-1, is EAGVAQSPRYKIIEKRQSVAFWCNPISGHATLYWYQQILGQGPKLLIQFQNNGVVDDSQLPKDRFSAERLKGVDSTLKIQPAKLEDSAVYLCASSEWTGISNTEAFFGQGTRLTVV.

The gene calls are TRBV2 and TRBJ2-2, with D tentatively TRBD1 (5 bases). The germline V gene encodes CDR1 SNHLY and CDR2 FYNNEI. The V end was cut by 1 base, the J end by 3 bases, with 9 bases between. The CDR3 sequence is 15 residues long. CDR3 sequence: CASSEGGLYTGELFF. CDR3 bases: TGTGCCAGCAGTGAAGGGGGCTTATACACCGGGGAGCTGTTTTTT.

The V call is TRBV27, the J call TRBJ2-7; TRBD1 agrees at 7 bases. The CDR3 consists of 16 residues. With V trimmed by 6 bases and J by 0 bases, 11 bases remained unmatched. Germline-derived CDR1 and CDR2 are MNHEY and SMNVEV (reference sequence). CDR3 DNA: TGTGCCAGCAGCCCGAGCCCTGGGGACAGCTCCTACGAGCAGTACTTC. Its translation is CASSPSPGDSSYEQYF.

The CDR3 sequence: CASIAPGVKAFF. In DNA form, the CDR3 reads TGTGCCAGTATAGCCCCAGGGGTTAAAGCTTTCTTT. The chain couples TRBV19 to TRBJ1-1; tentatively, D is TRBD1 (6 bases). Germline CDR1 and CDR2: LNHDA and SQIVND (reference sequence). CDR3 size: 12 residues. V gave up 7 bases and J gave up 9 bases, with 15 bases separating them. Combining the CDR3 with reference TRBV19 and TRBJ1-1 gives the whole variable domain DGGITQSPKYLFRKEGQNVTLSCEQNLNHDAMYWYRQDPGQGLRLIYYSQIVNDFQKGDIAEGYSVSREKKESFPLTVTSAQKNPTAFYLCASIAPGVKAFFGQGTRLTVV.

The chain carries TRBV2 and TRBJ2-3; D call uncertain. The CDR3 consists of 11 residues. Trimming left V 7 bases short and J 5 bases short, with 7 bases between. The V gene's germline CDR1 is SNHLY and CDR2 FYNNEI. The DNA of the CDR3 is TGTGCCAGCAATAATGAAGATACGCAGTATTTT. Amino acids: CASNNEDTQYF.